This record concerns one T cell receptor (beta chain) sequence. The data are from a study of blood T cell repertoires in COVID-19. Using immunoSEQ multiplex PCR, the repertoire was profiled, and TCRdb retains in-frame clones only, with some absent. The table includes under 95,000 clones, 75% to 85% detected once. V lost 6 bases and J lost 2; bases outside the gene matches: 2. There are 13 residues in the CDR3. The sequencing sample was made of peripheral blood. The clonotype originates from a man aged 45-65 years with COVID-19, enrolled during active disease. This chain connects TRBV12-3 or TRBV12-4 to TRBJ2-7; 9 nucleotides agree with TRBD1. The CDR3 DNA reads TGTGCCAGCAGGGGACAGGGAACCTACGAGCAGTACTTC. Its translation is CASRGQGTYEQYF.